The 28 T cell receptor beta chains presented below share a single source sample, sequenced in a study of response to subunit inactivated influenza vaccine (dated by TCRdb to about 2018). Receptor amplification or capture employed RT-PCR. The instrument given in TCRdb is Illumina HiSeq 2500. In TCRdb, the public reads were trimmed at Q25 with fastp and aligned with MiXCR, with productive beta chains retained. Each CDR3 protein gets just one entry, which takes the most common genes and DNA from the rows behind it. The sample has a few hundred thousand distinct CDR3 sequences on record, around 13% of them singletons. Of the sample, around 10% is held by the ten largest clones. The input for sequencing was PBMCs from blood, taken 11 to 12 days after vaccination. Every receptor here comes from a man aged 50 to 59 who received an inactivated influenza vaccine. Donor details come from another sample of the same person, matched by shared clones.

The chain combines TRBV3-1 with TRBJ1-1, with D uncertain. The germline gives CDR1 LGHDT, CDR2 YNNKEL (reference sequence). Trimming cost V 0 bases and J 5 bases, with 13 bases left between them. CDR3 length: 15 residues. In DNA, the CDR3 is TGTGCCAGCAGCCAAGAAAGGGTATTGAGGACTGAAGCTTTCTTT. Translated, it gives CASSQERVLRTEAFF.

The CDR3 DNA follows: TGCAGTGCTAGGACAGGGTTAGGAAACACCATATATTTT. This translates into CSARTGLGNTIYF. The chain combines TRBV20-1 with TRBJ1-3; TRBD1 aligns across 7 bases. The CDR3 has 13 residues. V shed 3 bases, J shed 4 bases, and the junction held 3 bases outside the gene matches. Germline V gives CDR1 DFQATT, CDR2 SNEGSKA (reference sequence).

The rearrangement joins TRBV11-1 to TRBJ2-5; 11 bases agree with TRBD2. Germline values: CDR1 SGHAT, CDR2 FQDESV (reference sequence). The junction had 10 bases not matched to a gene; V was cut back by 1 base and J by 0 bases. This CDR3 region has 19 residues. The CDR3 sequence: CASSLGLAGGVGHQETQYF. The CDR3 nucleotides are TGTGCCAGCAGCTTAGGGCTAGCGGGAGGAGTAGGACACCAAGAGACCCAGTACTTC.

This clonotype was seen only a few times. The chain recombines TRBV29-1 with TRBJ2-7; 9 bases agree with TRBD2. Germline V gene data show CDR1 as SQVTM and CDR2 as ANQGSEA. The CDR3 sequence is 13 residues long. V shed 6 bases, J shed 2 bases, and the junction held 5 bases outside the gene matches. The CDR3 coding sequence is TGCAGCGTGGGGGGACTAGCAGCCTACGAGCAGTACTTC. Protein: CSVGGLAAYEQYF.

This clonotype was counted between two and nine times. This sequence joins TRBV27 and TRBJ1-4; D ambiguous. Trimming removed 4 bases at V and 3 bases at J, with 12 bases between. Germline V gene data show CDR1 as MNHEY and CDR2 as SMNVEV (reference sequence). The CDR3 has 15 residues. The CDR3 region has the DNA TGTGCCAGCAGTTACGTATGGGCATCTAATGAAAAACTGTTTTTT. Amino acid sequence: CASSYVWASNEKLFF. The complete variable domain, with remaining parts taken from reference TRBV27 and TRBJ1-4, reads EAQVTQNPRYLITVTGKKLTVTCSQNMNHEYMSWYRQDPGLGLRQIYYSMNVEVTDKGDVPEGYKVSRKEKRNFPLILESPSPNQTSLYFCASSYVWASNEKLFFGSGTQLSVL.

The rearrangement links TRBV5-8 to TRBJ1-1; D not certain. This CDR3 has 15 residues. The V end lost 0 bases, the J end lost 5 bases, and 14 bases lay between the germline ends. From germline, CDR1 is SGHTS and CDR2 YDEGEE. Here the CDR3 DNA reads TGTGCCAGCAGCTTGGGGGCGCGGTTTCAAACTGAAGCTTTCTTT. Translated, it gives CASSLGARFQTEAFF.

This clonotype was detected ten times or more. The chain joins TRBV12-3 or TRBV12-4 to TRBJ2-1, with TRBD1 matching over 9 bases. CDR3 size: 15 residues. J was trimmed by 6 bases and V by 7 bases; bases with no gene match: 10. The CDR3 DNA reads as TGTGCCAGCACCATAGGGACAGGGAGCGGCAATGAGCAGTTCTTC. It encodes CASTIGTGSGNEQFF.

This clonotype was detected only a few times. This chain uses TRBV18 with TRBJ2-5; D gene unclear. The CDR3 is made up of 15 amino acids. In germline, CDR1 is KGHSH, CDR2 LQKENI. V was cut by 4 bases and J by 2 bases, with 14 bases left in between. CDR3 nucleotides: TGTGCCAGCTCACAAACCGGGCCGAGACAAGAGACCCAGTACTTC. This codes for CASSQTGPRQETQYF. The full variable domain, with the rest looked up from reference TRBV18 and TRBJ2-5, is NAGVMQNPRHLVRRRGQEARLRCSPMKGHSHVYWYRQLPEEGLKFMVYLQKENIIDESGMPKERFSAEFPKEGPSILRIQQVVRGDSAAYFCASSQTGPRQETQYFGPGTRLLVL.

This clonotype was seen more than once but under ten times. The CDR3 nucleotides read TGTGCCAGCAGCCCGCCGGGACTCCAAGCCCATGAGCAGTTCTTC. Its protein product is CASSPPGLQAHEQFF. The V call is TRBV7-9, the J call TRBJ2-1; possibly TRBD2 for D (6 bases). Germline CDR1 and CDR2: SEHNR and FQNEAQ (reference sequence). The CDR3 consists of 15 residues. The V and J ends lost 5 bases and 8 bases respectively, with 19 bases between them. Full variable domain (rest looked up from reference TRBV7-9 and TRBJ2-1): DTGVSQNPRHKITKRGQNVTFRCDPISEHNRLYWYRQTLGQGPEFLTYFQNEAQLEKSRLLSDRFSAERPKGSFSTLEIQRTEQGDSAMYLCASSPPGLQAHEQFFGPGTRLTVL.

This clonotype has just a few counts. The chain combines TRBV7-9 with TRBJ2-2; no reliable D call. V was pared by 5 bases and J by 4 bases, with 8 bases between. The CDR3 spans 13 residues. Germline V gives CDR1 SEHNR, CDR2 FQNEAQ (reference sequence). The CDR3 region is CASSPPVTGELFF. The DNA for the CDR3 is TGTGCCAGCAGCCCCCCGGTCACCGGGGAGCTGTTTTTT.

The chain couples TRBV12-3 or TRBV12-4 to TRBJ1-6, with 7 nucleotides matching TRBD1. Trimming cost V 5 bases and J 6 bases; bases outside gene matches: 10. The CDR3 contains 16 residues. The CDR3 coding sequence is TGTGCCAGCAGTCCCGCAGGAGGGGGCTCTAATTCACCCCTCCACTTT. Translating it yields CASSPAGGGSNSPLHF.

This sequence joins TRBV9 and TRBJ1-1; 9 bases align to TRBD1. The V gene's germline CDR1 is SGDLS and CDR2 YYNGEE. The CDR3 covers 14 residues. V was pared by 4 bases and J by 6 bases, with 7 bases of the junction left unmatched. The CDR3 DNA follows: TGTGCCAGCAGCCCAACAGGGGGCAATGCTGAAGCTTTCTTT. It translates to CASSPTGGNAEAFF.

The chain links TRBV10-3 to TRBJ2-5; a possible D gene is TRBD2 (6 bases). This CDR3 has 14 amino acids. Trimming left V 10 bases short and J 3 bases short, with 18 bases between. CDR1 and CDR2 (germline): ENHRY, SYGVKD. The CDR3 spells CASALGGVKETQYF. The CDR3 DNA reads TGTGCCAGCGCCCTCGGCGGGGTTAAAGAGACCCAGTACTTC.

This clonotype turned up a few times. This chain links TRBV20-1 with TRBJ2-7; TRBD2 agrees at 8 bases. The CDR3 is 14 amino acids. From germline, CDR1 is DFQATT and CDR2 SNEGSKA (reference sequence). V trimming: 1 base; J trimming: 4 bases; junction bases outside the gene matches: 6. The DNA for the CDR3 is TGCAGTGCTAGAGGGACTAGCAAGCGGTACGAGCAGTACTTC. This gives the protein CSARGTSKRYEQYF.

This clonotype was found many times. The chain is built from TRBV5-5 and TRBJ1-3; TRBD1 matches at 7 bases. Germline trimming cut 3 bases from V and 3 bases from J; bases unmatched to any gene: 3. Germline V gene data show CDR1 as SGHKS and CDR2 as YYEKEE (reference sequence). This CDR3 has 14 amino acids. CDR3 in DNA: TGTGCCAGCAGCTCGACAGGGAGTGGAAACACCATATATTTT. Protein: CASSSTGSGNTIYF.

The chain couples TRBV12-3 or TRBV12-4 to TRBJ2-7; 7 bases are a match to TRBD2. The CDR3 extends over 14 amino acids. After removal of 6 bases from V and 6 bases from J, the junction contained 11 bases not matched to a gene. CDR3 residues: CASSARGGESEQYF. The CDR3 coding sequence is TGTGCCAGCAGCGCAAGGGGAGGGGAGAGCGAGCAGTACTTC.

This clonotype was seen only a few times. V is TRBV7-6 and J is TRBJ2-3; 9 nucleotides match TRBD2. V trimming: 3 bases; J trimming: 4 bases; junction bases outside the gene matches: 5. This CDR3 is built from 15 residues. Germline CDR1 and CDR2: SGHVS and FNYEAQ. DNA for the CDR3: TGTGCCAGCAGCTTTTTAGCGGGAGCGGCAGATACGCAGTATTTT. Its translation is CASSFLAGAADTQYF.

This clonotype came up a few times. This chain joins TRBV7-8 and TRBJ2-7; 7 bases line up with TRBD2. V lost 11 bases to trimming and J lost 5 bases; unmatched junction nucleotides: 6. The CDR3 spans 11 residues. Germline V CDR1 and CDR2: SGHVS, FQNEAQ. The CDR3 DNA is TGTGCCTTGGGAGGGATCGACGAGCAGTACTTC. This gives the protein CALGGIDEQYF. The whole variable domain, remainder taken from reference TRBV7-8 and TRBJ2-7, is GAGVSQSPRYKVAKRGQDVALRCDPISGHVSLFWYQQALGQGPEFLTYFQNEAQLDKSGLPSDRFFAERPEGSVSTLKIQRTQQEDSAVYLCALGGIDEQYFGPGTRLTVT.

This clonotype has ten or more counts. The chain joins TRBV29-1 to TRBJ2-1, with TRBD2 identical over 8 bases. The CDR3 spans 11 residues. After removal of 6 bases from V and 12 bases from J, the junction contained 7 bases not matched to a gene. Germline values: CDR1 SQVTM, CDR2 ANQGSEA. The CDR3, as DNA: TGCAGCGTCGTAGCGGGAAAGGGGCAGTTCTTC. As protein: CSVVAGKGQFF.

V gene TRBV7-9 combines with J gene TRBJ2-3; possible D gene TRBD2, 6 bases. V shed 4 bases and J shed 6 bases, with 14 bases lying between them. The CDR3 sequence is 14 residues long. CDR1 and CDR2 (germline): SEHNR, FQNEAQ (reference sequence). CDR3 sequence reads: CASSWMRGVDTQYF. The DNA for the CDR3 is TGTGCCAGCAGCTGGATGCGGGGTGTGGATACGCAGTATTTT.

This clonotype was seen a few times. The genes are TRBV5-1 and TRBJ1-1; possible D gene TRBD1, 6 bases. Germline V lookup: CDR1 SGHRS, CDR2 YFSETQ. V was shortened by 4 bases and J by 3 bases, with 16 bases between the two germline ends. The CDR3 runs to 15 residues. For the CDR3, the DNA is TGCGCCAGCAGCATAGCGGGGGGCGCGGACACTGAAGCTTTCTTT. Its translation is CASSIAGGADTEAFF.

J is TRBJ2-5 and V is TRBV5-1, with D unresolved. The germline CDR1 and CDR2 sequences are SGHRS and YFSETQ. There are 15 residues in the CDR3. The V end was cut by 0 bases, the J end by 5 bases, with 14 bases between. CDR3 sequence reads: CASSLAGYLRETQYF. The CDR3 coding sequence is TGCGCCAGCAGCTTGGCGGGCTACCTAAGGGAGACCCAGTACTTC.

This clonotype appeared a few times. The gene calls are TRBV30 and TRBJ2-7; D not resolved. This CDR3 contains 12 residues. V lost 4 bases and J lost 2, with 9 bases in between. The germline V gene has CDR1 GTSNPN and CDR2 SVGIG (reference sequence). The chain's CDR3 is CAWTGPPYEQYF. CDR3 DNA: TGTGCCTGGACCGGTCCTCCCTACGAGCAGTACTTC.

This clonotype was observed a handful of times. The chain employs TRBV12-3 or TRBV12-4 and TRBJ2-3, with unresolved D. This CDR3 spans 15 amino acids. Trimming cost V 3 bases and J 0 bases, with 10 bases left between them. DNA of the CDR3: TGTGCCAGCAGTTTGGTCAGCTCTAGCACAGATACGCAGTATTTT. Protein sequence: CASSLVSSSTDTQYF.

The chain carries TRBV6-2 or TRBV6-3 and TRBJ2-7, with TRBD1 matching 7 bases. This CDR3 comprises 16 residues. J lost 6 bases, V lost 7 bases, and 18 bases had no gene match. Germline V CDR1 and CDR2: MNHEY, SVGEGT. The CDR3 nucleotides are TGTGCCAGCACCTCCCCAGAAAAGAGACAGGGTGGCGAGCAGTACTTC. Translation gives CASTSPEKRQGGEQYF.

This clonotype was observed a handful of times. The genes are TRBV20-1 and TRBJ2-1; TRBD2 matches 13 bases. The CDR3 contains 17 residues. V lost 0 bases and J lost 6; bases outside the gene matches: 8. CDR1 is DFQATT and CDR2 is SNEGSKA in the germline V gene (reference sequence). CDR3 residues: CSARELAGGPLGNEQFF. The CDR3 DNA sequence: TGCAGTGCTAGAGAACTAGCGGGAGGGCCCCTGGGCAATGAGCAGTTCTTC.

This clonotype came up a few times. The chain has TRBV6-1 and TRBJ2-7; D may match TRBD1 or TRBD2 (5 bases each). Per germline, CDR1 MNHNS and CDR2 SASEGT. Trimming removed 7 bases from V and 2 bases from J, with 12 bases in between. The CDR3 covers 13 residues. CDR3 coding DNA: TGTGCCAGCACTGGGACGGAAGCCTACGAGCAGTACTTC. The encoded protein is CASTGTEAYEQYF.

The V and J genes are TRBV12-3 or TRBV12-4 and TRBJ1-5; no reliable D call. The CDR3 sequence is 15 residues long. V dropped 4 bases and J dropped 0 bases, with 10 bases sitting between them. CDR3 nucleotide sequence: TGTGCCAGCAGTTGGTCGGGAGATAGCAATCAGCCCCAGCATTTT. Protein sequence: CASSWSGDSNQPQHF.